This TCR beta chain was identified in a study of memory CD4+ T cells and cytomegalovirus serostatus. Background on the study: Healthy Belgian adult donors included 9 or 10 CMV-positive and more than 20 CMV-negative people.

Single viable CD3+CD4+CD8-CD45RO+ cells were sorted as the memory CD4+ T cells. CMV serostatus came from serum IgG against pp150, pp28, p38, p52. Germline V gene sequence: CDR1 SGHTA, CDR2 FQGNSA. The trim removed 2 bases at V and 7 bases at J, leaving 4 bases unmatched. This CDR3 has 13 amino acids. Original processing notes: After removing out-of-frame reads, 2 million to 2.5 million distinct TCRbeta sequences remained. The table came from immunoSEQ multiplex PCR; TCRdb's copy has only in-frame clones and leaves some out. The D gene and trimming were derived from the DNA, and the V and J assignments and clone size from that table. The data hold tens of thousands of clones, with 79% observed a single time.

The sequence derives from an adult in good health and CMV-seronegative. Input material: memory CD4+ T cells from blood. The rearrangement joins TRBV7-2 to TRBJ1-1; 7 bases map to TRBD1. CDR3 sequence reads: CASSLIQGFEAFF. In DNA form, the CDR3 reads TGTGCCAGCAGCTTAATACAGGGGTTTGAAGCTTTCTTT.